This T cell receptor (beta chain) was recovered during a study of cytomegalovirus exposure and HLA in healthy donors. Overall study context: A previous analysis identified around 120 million unique TCR beta sequences derived from 180 million or so T cells. Of approximately 400 genotyped donors, about 81% clustered with self-reported Caucasian donors. General study findings and limits: Cytomegalovirus status was reportedly diagnosed by the classifier with high sensitivity and specificity. Looking again later, the authors saw that most CMV-associated TCR beta chains seemed HLA-restricted.

On this clone: The antigen is undetermined.

Primers: 60 Vbeta forward and 13 Jbeta reverse. Using immunoSEQ multiplex PCR, the repertoire was profiled, and TCRdb retains in-frame clones only, with some absent. The data contain under 150,000 clones, around 10% of them singletons. Material: PBMCs. The receptor's source is a male donor in good health and CMV-seronegative.

Here the CDR3 reads CASSIGPVNTEAFF. CDR3 DNA sequence: TGTGCCAGTAGTATAGGCCCGGTGAACACTGAAGCTTTCTTT. V gene TRBV19 combines with J gene TRBJ1-1; D not resolved. The CDR3 covers 14 residues. Between the trimmed V and J ends, which lost 1 base and 0 bases, there was a span of 6 bases. Germline-derived CDR1 and CDR2 are LNHDA and SQIVND (reference sequence).